Following are 26 T cell receptor gamma chains from one sample sequenced in a study of gamma delta lymphoproliferative disorders and STAT genes. The receptor sequences were amplified from genomic DNA of peripheral blood mononuclear cells. TCRdb re-identified clones in the multiplex PCR reads via CATT. The sample lists 4,000 to 5,000 gamma-chain clones; approximately 7.9% were seen once. Sequencing was carried out using blood. These receptors were obtained from a human donor in good health.

This clone is classed as medium-sized (0.01 to 0.1%). As DNA, the CDR3 is TGTGCCACCCGGTCCCTTACGGGTTGGTATAAGAAACTCTTT. The encoded protein is CATRSLTGWYKKLF. The rearrangement links TRGV8 to TRGJ1 or TRGJ2. No J gene was available from TCRdb, and it was assigned here by a germline match of the DNA. Losses at the gene ends were 9 bases for V and 7 bases for J; bases not matched to a gene: 18. Per the germline V gene, CDR1 is VENAVY and CDR2 is YDSYNSRV. The CDR3 length is 14 residues.

By proportion, this clone is medium-sized. The limits of the CDR3 on the DNA are not certain, so only TCRdb's listed CDR3 is given. V gene TRGV11 was called; the J gene was not. TRGV11 is marked as an open reading frame, function uncertain. The CDR3 is made up of 22 amino acids, end residues included. This CDR3 is CTTVPAGRPVLKRPTTGWFKIF.

This clone is deemed medium-sized (0.01 to 0.1%). The DNA is left out, because the CDR3 cannot be placed on it with certainty; the CDR3 is given as TCRdb lists it. The V gene corresponds to TRGV11; no J gene was called. TRGV11 is reported as an ORF; its role is uncertain. The CDR3 length is 17 residues, termini included. The CDR3 sequence: CTTVPAGLGTFCYKKLF.

This clone is medium-sized (0.01 to 0.1%) within its sample. V usage is TRGV10 and J usage is TRGJ1 or TRGJ2. TCRdb does not report a J gene; here it was assigned by matching the DNA to germline references. TRGV10 is classed as an ORF, of uncertain function. The J segment lost 5 bases and the V segment lost 8 bases, leaving 13 bases of the junction unmatched. The CDR3 length is 14 residues. CDR3 nucleotides: TGTGCTGCGTGGGATTATAAGGGGAATTATAAGAAACTCTTT. Its translation is CAAWDYKGNYKKLF.

There are many counts of this clone. The chain has TRGV4 and TRGJ1 or TRGJ2. TCRdb gives no J gene; it was assigned here by matching the DNA to germline. CDR1 EGSTGY and CDR2 YDSYTSSV come from the germline V gene. The length of the CDR3 is 10 residues. Losses at the gene ends were 5 bases for V and 9 bases for J; bases not matched to a gene: 4. CDR3 in amino acids: CATWVPKKLF. DNA of the CDR3: TGTGCCACCTGGGTTCCTAAGAAACTCTTT.

Judged by abundance, this clone is medium-sized. For the CDR3, the DNA is TGTGCCACCTGGGACATGCCCTATTATAAGAAACTCTTT. It codes for CATWDMPYYKKLF. The chain joins TRGV5 to TRGJ1 or TRGJ2. TCRdb carries no J gene annotation; the J gene was assigned here by matching the DNA with germline. The CDR3 is 13 residues long. Germline V gene lookup returns CDR1 VINAFY and CDR2 YDVSNSKD. V lost 2 bases to trimming and J lost 4 bases; unmatched junction nucleotides: 5.

This sequence joins TRGV8 and TRGJP2. TCRdb supplies no J gene; here it was assigned by aligning the nucleotide sequence to germline. From germline, CDR1 is VENAVY and CDR2 YDSYNSRV. The CDR3 runs to 18 residues. With 4 bases clipped from V and 0 bases from J, the junction kept 14 bases outside the gene matches. The CDR3 DNA reads as TGTGCCACCTGGGAATGGGTGGGCCCCGATAGTAGTGATTGGATCAAGACGTTT. Protein: CATWEWVGPDSSDWIKTF.

This clone is judged medium-sized (0.01 to 0.1%). The chain is built from TRGV2 and TRGJP1. TCRdb gives no J gene; it was assigned here by matching the DNA to germline. The CDR3 sequence is 16 residues long. Germline V lookup: CDR1 EGSNGY, CDR2 YDSYNSKV. The trim removed 0 bases at V and 3 bases at J, leaving 7 bases unmatched. CDR3 in amino acids: CATWDGPGPTGWFKIF. The CDR3 bases are TGTGCCACCTGGGACGGGCCGGGGCCCACTGGTTGGTTCAAGATATTT.

This clone is medium-sized within its sample. The chain joins TRGV4 to TRGJ1 or TRGJ2. Matching the DNA to germline supplied the J gene, which TCRdb does not give. The V and J ends lost 5 bases and 6 bases, in that order; junction bases with no gene match: 16. Germline CDR1 is EGSTGY and CDR2 is YDSYTSSV. CDR3 length equals 15 residues. CDR3 bases: TGTGCCACCTGGGGATTAACGAAAGGGGTTTATAAGAAACTCTTT. Translating it yields CATWGLTKGVYKKLF.

This clone appeared many times. V and J are TRGV3 and TRGJP1. No J gene is reported in TCRdb; it was inferred here by comparing the DNA with germline. CDR1 and CDR2 from the germline V gene are VTNTFY and YDVSTARD (reference sequence). This CDR3 comprises 13 residues. Trimming cost V 7 bases and J 2 bases; bases outside gene matches: 4. The CDR3 sequence: CATCGTTGWFKIF. CDR3 bases: TGTGCCACCTGTGGGACCACTGGTTGGTTCAAGATATTT.

This clone is classed as medium-sized. The V call is TRGV2, the J call TRGJ1 or TRGJ2. The J gene is absent in TCRdb and was assigned here via DNA matching to germline. This CDR3 has 10 residues. V shed 1 base and J 12 bases; nucleotides not matched to a gene: 3. The germline CDR1 and CDR2 sequences are EGSNGY and YDSYNSKV. CDR3 DNA: TGTGCCACCTGGGACGGTGGGAAACTCTTT. Amino acid sequence: CATWDGGKLF.

This clone is termed medium-sized. The chain couples TRGV5 to TRGJ1 or TRGJ2. As TCRdb names no J gene, one was assigned here on the basis of a DNA match to germline. V lost 0 bases and J lost 3; bases outside the gene matches: 5. Germline lookup yields CDR1 VINAFY and CDR2 YDVSNSKD. The CDR3 runs 14 residues. CDR3 in amino acids: CATWDRPSYYKKLF. Here the CDR3 DNA reads TGTGCCACCTGGGACAGGCCCTCTTATTATAAGAAACTCTTT.

By share of the sample, this clone is medium-sized. Other DNA sequences in this sample translate to the same CDR3. This chain joins TRGV2 and TRGJ1 or TRGJ2. The J gene, missing from TCRdb, was assigned here through DNA to germline matching. J lost 1 base, V lost 0 bases, and 3 bases had no gene match. Germline V gene lookup returns CDR1 EGSNGY and CDR2 YDSYNSKV. This CDR3 spans 14 amino acids. CDR3 in amino acids: CATWDGPNYYKKLF. The CDR3 DNA is TGTGCCACCTGGGACGGGCCCAATTATTATAAGAAACTCTTT.

With respect to this clone: At one end the junction does not follow the germline gene, possibly because of a read error. CDR3: CAGLGDTTGWFKIF. CDR3 nucleotides: TGCGCGGGATTGGGAGATACCACTGGTTGGTTCAAGATATTT. This chain links TRGV10 with TRGJP1. TCRdb carries no J gene annotation; the J gene was assigned here by matching the DNA with germline. TRGV10 is an ORF, with its function uncertain. The CDR3 has 14 residues.

This clone is medium-sized. This rearrangement joins TRGV4 to TRGJ1 or TRGJ2. The J gene, absent from TCRdb, was called here by matching the DNA to germline. The length of the CDR3 is 13 residues. V shed 5 bases and J 0 bases; nucleotides not matched to a gene: 4. CDR1 and CDR2 from the germline V gene are EGSTGY and YDSYTSSV. CDR3 residues: CATWAANYYKKLF. The CDR3 DNA is TGTGCCACCTGGGCCGCGAATTATTATAAGAAACTCTTT.

A few counts support this clone. TCRdb has a much larger clone's protein, which differs at residue 11 from the translation of this DNA, likely because of a read error; what is shown is the protein translated from the DNA. The rearrangement uses TRGV10 and TRGJP1. No J segment appears in TCRdb, so it was assigned here by matching the sequence to germline. TRGV10 is placed among ORFs of uncertain function. There are 18 residues in the CDR3. The trim removed 8 bases at V and 3 bases at J, leaving 19 bases unmatched. The CDR3 nucleotides are TGTGCTGCGTGGGTTGGCGCCCCAACTAGGCCCACTGGTTGGTTCAAGATATTT. The encoded protein is CAAWVGAPTRPTGWFKIF.

The table lists this clone with many counts. The sample contains more than one DNA sequence encoding this CDR3. This sequence joins TRGV9 and TRGJ1 or TRGJ2. In the absence of a J gene in TCRdb, the DNA was matched to germline to assign it here. The V and J ends lost 0 bases and 7 bases, in that order; junction bases with no gene match: 3. Looked up from germline, CDR1 is GITISATS and CDR2 is ISYDGTV (reference sequence). CDR3 size: 12 residues. The CDR3 DNA reads TGTGCCTTGTGGGAGGTGTGCTATAAGAAACTCTTT. This codes for CALWEVCYKKLF.

By proportion, this clone is medium-sized. This chain links TRGV4 with TRGJP1. TCRdb leaves out the J gene; it was filled in here by matching the DNA to germline. CDR1 and CDR2 from the germline V gene are EGSTGY and YDSYTSSV. The CDR3 is 17 amino acids. V lost 0 bases and J lost 0; bases outside the gene matches: 7. CDR3 coding DNA: TGTGCCACCTGGGATGGGCCCCCTTATACCACTGGTTGGTTCAAGATATTT. It codes for CATWDGPPYTTGWFKIF.

This clone is medium-sized by share. Other DNA sequences from this sample encode an identical CDR3 as well. The rearrangement joins TRGV10 to TRGJ1 or TRGJ2. In the absence of a J gene in TCRdb, the DNA was matched to germline to assign it here. TRGV10 is treated as an ORF (open reading frame) with a function not yet certain. CDR3 length: 13 amino acids. V lost 8 bases and J lost 0; bases outside the gene matches: 5. For the CDR3, the DNA is TGTGCTGCGTGGGACCCGAATTATTATAAGAAACTCTTT. Translation: CAAWDPNYYKKLF.

This clone was seen many times. The chain is built from TRGV5 and TRGJ1 or TRGJ2. TCRdb carries no J gene annotation; the J gene was assigned here by matching the DNA with germline. Germline CDR1 and CDR2: VINAFY and YDVSNSKD. V was clipped by 0 bases and J by 7 bases; unmatched bases: 6. This CDR3 contains 13 residues. The CDR3 reads CATWDRRKYKKLF. CDR3 in DNA: TGTGCCACCTGGGACAGGCGGAAATATAAGAAACTCTTT.

This clone was counted a few times. The rearrangement links TRGV2 to TRGJ1 or TRGJ2. The J gene is not listed in TCRdb, so it was assigned here from a DNA match to germline. In germline, CDR1 is EGSNGY, CDR2 YDSYNSKV. J was trimmed by 4 bases and V by 3 bases; bases with no gene match: 9. The CDR3 covers 14 residues. For the CDR3, the DNA is TGTGCCACCTGGGACAGGGGGGGGTATTATAAGAAACTCTTT. Its translation is CATWDRGGYYKKLF.

By frequency in the sample, this clone is medium-sized (0.01 to 0.1%). The CDR3, as DNA: TGTGCCTTGTGGGAGGGGCCCGATTATTATAAGAAACTCTTT. Translation gives CALWEGPDYYKKLF. The chain links TRGV9 to TRGJ1 or TRGJ2. In the absence of a J gene in TCRdb, the DNA was matched to germline to assign it here. Germline assignment: CDR1 GITISATS and CDR2 ISYDGTV (reference sequence). CDR3 length equals 14 residues. The junction had 6 bases not matched to a gene; V was cut back by 2 bases and J by 2 bases.

Ten or more counts support this clone. The J gene is TRGJ1 or TRGJ2, the V gene TRGV9. The J gene was not available in TCRdb and was assigned here by matching the DNA to germline segments. V lost 9 bases and J lost 9; bases outside the gene matches: 5. Germline CDR1 is GITISATS and CDR2 is ISYDGTV (reference sequence). The CDR3 has 9 residues. CDR3 DNA: TGTGCCTTGGAGCCTAAGAAACTCTTT. This encodes CALEPKKLF.

Relative to its sample, this clone is medium-sized. The rearrangement links TRGV10 to TRGJP1. TCRdb records no J gene; here it was assigned by comparing the DNA to germline. TRGV10 is given ORF status, its function remaining uncertain. The CDR3 loop spans 15 amino acids. V trimming: 8 bases; J trimming: 6 bases; junction bases outside the gene matches: 13. CDR3 protein: CAAWDLFPSGWFKIF. The DNA of the CDR3 is TGTGCTGCGTGGGATCTCTTTCCTTCTGGTTGGTTCAAGATATTT.

This clone is deemed medium-sized (0.01 to 0.1%). This rearrangement joins TRGV2 to TRGJ1 or TRGJ2. No J gene is reported in TCRdb; it was inferred here by comparing the DNA with germline. The CDR3 covers 13 residues. V shed 0 bases, J shed 5 bases, and the junction held 4 bases outside the gene matches. Germline CDR1 reads EGSNGY; CDR2 reads YDSYNSKV. The DNA of the CDR3 is TGTGCCACCTGGGACGGGCCTCATTATAAGAAACTCTTT. It is translated as CATWDGPHYKKLF.

In its sample, this clone was seen many times. The chain recombines TRGV9 with TRGJ1 or TRGJ2. Because TCRdb records no J gene, it was assigned here through a match of the DNA to germline. V trimming: 0 bases; J trimming: 3 bases; junction bases outside the gene matches: 11. There are 16 residues in the CDR3. CDR1 is GITISATS, CDR2 ISYDGTV, per germline (reference sequence). The CDR3 nucleotides are TGTGCCTTGTGGGAGGTGCACACGGGGATTTATTATAAGAAACTCTTT. Encoded protein: CALWEVHTGIYYKKLF.